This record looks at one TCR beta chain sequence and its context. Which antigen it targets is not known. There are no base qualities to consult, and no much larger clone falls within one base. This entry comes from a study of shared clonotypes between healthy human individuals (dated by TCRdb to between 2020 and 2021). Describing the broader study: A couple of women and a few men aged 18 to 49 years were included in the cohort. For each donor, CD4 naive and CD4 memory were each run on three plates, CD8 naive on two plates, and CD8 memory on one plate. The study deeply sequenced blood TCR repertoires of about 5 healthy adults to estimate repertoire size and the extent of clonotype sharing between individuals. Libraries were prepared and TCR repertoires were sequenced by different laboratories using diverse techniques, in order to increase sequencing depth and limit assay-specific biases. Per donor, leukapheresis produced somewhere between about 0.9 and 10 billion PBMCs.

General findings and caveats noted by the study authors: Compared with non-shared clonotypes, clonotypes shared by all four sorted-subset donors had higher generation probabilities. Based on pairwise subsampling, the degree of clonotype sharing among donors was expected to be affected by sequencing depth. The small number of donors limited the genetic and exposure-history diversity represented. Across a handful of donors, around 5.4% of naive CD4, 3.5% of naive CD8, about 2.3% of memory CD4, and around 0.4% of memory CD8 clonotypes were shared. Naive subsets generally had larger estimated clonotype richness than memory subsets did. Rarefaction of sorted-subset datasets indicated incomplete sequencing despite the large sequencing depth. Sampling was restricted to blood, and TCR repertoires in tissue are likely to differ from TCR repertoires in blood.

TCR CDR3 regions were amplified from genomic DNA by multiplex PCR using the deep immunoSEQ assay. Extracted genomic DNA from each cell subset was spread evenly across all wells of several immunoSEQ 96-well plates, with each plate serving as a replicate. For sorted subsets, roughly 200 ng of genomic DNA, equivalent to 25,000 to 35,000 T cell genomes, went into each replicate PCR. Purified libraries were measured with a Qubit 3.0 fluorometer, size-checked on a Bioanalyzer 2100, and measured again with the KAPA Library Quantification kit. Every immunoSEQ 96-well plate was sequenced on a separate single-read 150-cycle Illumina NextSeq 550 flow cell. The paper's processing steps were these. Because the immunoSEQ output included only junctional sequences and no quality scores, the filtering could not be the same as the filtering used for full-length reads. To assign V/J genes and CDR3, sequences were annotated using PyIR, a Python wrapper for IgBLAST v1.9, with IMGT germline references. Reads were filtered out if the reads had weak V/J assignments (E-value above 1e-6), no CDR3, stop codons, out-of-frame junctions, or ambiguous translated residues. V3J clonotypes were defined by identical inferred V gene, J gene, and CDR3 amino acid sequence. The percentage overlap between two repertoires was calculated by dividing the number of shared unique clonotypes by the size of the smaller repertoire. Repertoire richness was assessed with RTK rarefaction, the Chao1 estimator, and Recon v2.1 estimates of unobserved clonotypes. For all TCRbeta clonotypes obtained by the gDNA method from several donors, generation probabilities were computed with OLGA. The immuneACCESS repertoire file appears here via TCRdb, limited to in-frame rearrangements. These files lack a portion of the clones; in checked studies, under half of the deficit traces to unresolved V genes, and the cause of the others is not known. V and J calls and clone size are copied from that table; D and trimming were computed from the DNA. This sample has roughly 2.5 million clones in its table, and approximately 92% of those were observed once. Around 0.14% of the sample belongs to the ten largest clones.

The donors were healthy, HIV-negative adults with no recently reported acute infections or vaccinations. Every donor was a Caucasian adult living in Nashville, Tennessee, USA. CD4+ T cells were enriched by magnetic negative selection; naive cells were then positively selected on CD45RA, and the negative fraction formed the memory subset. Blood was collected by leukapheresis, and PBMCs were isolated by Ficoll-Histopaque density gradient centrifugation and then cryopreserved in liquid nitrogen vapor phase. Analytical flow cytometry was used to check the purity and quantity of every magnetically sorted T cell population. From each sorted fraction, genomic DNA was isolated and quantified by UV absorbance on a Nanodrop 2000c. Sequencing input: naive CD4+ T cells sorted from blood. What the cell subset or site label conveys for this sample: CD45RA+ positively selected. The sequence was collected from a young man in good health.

The CDR3 has the sequence CASTDLQGARRSNEKLFF. The nucleotide sequence is given as TGTGCCAGTACCGATTTGCAGGGGGCTAGAAGGTCTAATGAAAAACTGTTTTTT. The sequence joins TRBV19 to TRBJ1-4; the junction holds 8 bases that match TRBD1. V ends up 7 bases short and J 3 bases short, with an unmatched junction base count of 16. Taken from cysteine to phenylalanine, the CDR3 has 18 residues. Of all the DNA, just the CDR3 is kept, 54 bases in frame from base 1. Via the germline V gene (reference sequence), CDR1 is LNHDA and CDR2 SQIVND.